The rows below give T cell receptor beta chains drawn from one sample of a study of shared clonotypes between healthy human individuals. This table comes from immunoSEQ multiplex PCR, and its TCRdb copy is limited to in-frame clones, with some not included. Altogether around 2,000,000 clones are present, over 85% being singletons, with the ten largest covering under 0.15%. Material for sequencing was naive CD4+ T cells sorted from blood. These receptors all stem from a man between 18 and 29 years old in good health. The CDR3 runs from the conserved cysteine through the conserved F or W. The D gene is left open where the match is weak. Some rows have no size entry. The others give once, few or many, or a class for an expanded clone.

DNA,CDR3,D,J,V,size
TGCGCCAGCAGCTTGAACCTCCCCGAGGGCGGGGAGACCCAGTACTTC,CASSLNLPEGGETQYF,NA,TRBJ2-5,TRBV5-1,NA
TGTGCCAGCAGTTCTTCAGGCTCCGGTGGCTACACCTTC,CASSSSGSGGYTF,NA,TRBJ1-2,TRBV27,NA
TGTGCCAGCTCAGAGGGGGCCGGAAACACCATATATTTT,CASSEGAGNTIYF,TRBD1,TRBJ1-3,TRBV18,once
TGTGCCAGCAGTTACACCGGGACAGTCAACACAGATACGCAGTATTTT,CASSYTGTVNTDTQYF,TRBD1,TRBJ2-3,TRBV6-5,NA
TGCGCCAGCAGTCAATCGGGCAAAAAGCGCACTGAAGCTTTCTTT,CASSQSGKKRTEAFF,NA,TRBJ1-1,TRBV23-1,NA
TGTGCCAGCAGCGTAGAATCCGGGACAGGGCGGTACGAGCAGTACTTC,CASSVESGTGRYEQYF,TRBD1,TRBJ2-7,TRBV9,once
TGCGCCAGCAGGCTGGAAATCTCCCCCCACTACGAGCAGTACTTC,CASRLEISPHYEQYF,NA,TRBJ2-7,TRBV10-2,NA
TGTGCCAGCAGTGTTGGCCCCTCCAACGCTGAAGCTTTCTTT,CASSVGPSNAEAFF,NA,TRBJ1-1,TRBV2,once
TGTGCCAGTAGTAACGCTAGCGGGAGGGCCGAAAGGGGGTCCTACAATGAGCAGTTCTTC,CASSNASGRAERGSYNEQFF,TRBD2,TRBJ2-1,TRBV19,NA
TGTGCCAGCAGGAGCTCAGGGGGGGTCTATGGCTACACCTTC,CASRSSGGVYGYTF,TRBD1,TRBJ1-2,TRBV27,NA
TGCGCCAGCAGCTTGCCCCGACAGCATGGTGGTGAAAAACTGTTTTTT,CASSLPRQHGGEKLFF,NA,TRBJ1-4,TRBV5-1,NA